These 31 T cell receptor beta chains were all obtained from the same sample, sequenced in a study of T cell clonality in common variable immunodeficiency. Findings and caveats of the study: Reportedly, TCR beta sequences from common variable immunodeficiency showed fewer deletions and N-nucleotide insertions.

These receptors have no identified antigens. TCRdb's table, derived via immunoSEQ multiplex PCR, lists solely in-frame clones and lacks some. This repertoire holds about 5,300 clones, and none appear only once. The source material was peripheral blood mononuclear cells. The receptors were gathered from a human donor with common variable immunodeficiency.

The sample holds a few counts of this clone. The read terminates 3 residues before the CDR3 end, so the remaining end is supplied by the germline J gene. The chain employs TRBV5-1 and TRBJ2-5; 9 bases are shared with TRBD1. This CDR3 is 16 amino acids long. V shed 0 bases, J shed 4 bases, and the junction held 7 bases outside the gene matches. Looked up from germline, CDR1 is SGHRS and CDR2 is YFSETQ. The CDR3 is CASSLVRDRAVETQYF. The DNA read from the CDR3 is TGCGCCAGCAGCTTGGTCAGGGACAGGGCCGTAGAGACC.

This clone was seen at least ten times. The CDR3 end lies 3 residues beyond the end of the read and is filled in from the germline J gene. The chain employs TRBV16 and TRBJ2-4, with 9 bases that match TRBD2. In germline, CDR1 is KGHSY, CDR2 FQNENV. V shed 3 bases and J 0 bases; nucleotides not matched to a gene: 3. The CDR3 totals 16 residues. The CDR3 sequence is CASSHPSGVAKNIQYF. Incomplete CDR3 DNA: TGTGCCAGCAGCCACCCTAGCGGGGTAGCCAAAAACATT.

This clone has only a few counts. The missing CDR3 end, 3 residues past where the read stops, is filled in from the germline J gene. The J gene is TRBJ1-6, the V gene TRBV7-6; D perhaps matches TRBD1 (5 bases). Trimming took 2 bases from V and 7 from J, leaving 9 bases between them. The CDR3 is 14 residues long. Germline V gives CDR1 SGHVS, CDR2 FNYEAQ. The CDR3: CASSLRQSNSPLHF. The part of the CDR3 DNA that was read is TGTGCCAGCAGCTTAAGACAGTCGAATTCACCC.

This clone was observed at least ten times. The read ends 3 residues shy of where the CDR3 ends; the end is completed using the germline J gene. The chain employs TRBV19 and TRBJ1-5, with a weak D call TRBD1 (6 bases). The CDR3 has 15 amino acids. The germline V gene encodes CDR1 LNHDA and CDR2 SQIVND (reference sequence). Trimming shortened V by 8 bases and J by 4 bases, and 18 bases separated the two germline ends. The CDR3 region is CASHSRGIGNQPQHF. The covered CDR3 bases are TGTGCCAGTCACTCAAGGGGGATCGGGAATCAGCCC.

Ten or more counts support this clone. From the germline J gene comes the end of the CDR3, since the read stops 3 residues before it. The chain carries TRBV27 and TRBJ1-4; 9 nucleotides align to TRBD1. The CDR3 is 14 amino acids. Per germline, CDR1 MNHEY and CDR2 SMNVEV (reference sequence). V was pared by 10 bases and J by 8 bases, with 11 bases of the junction left unmatched. The covered CDR3 bases are TGTGCCATCCCTCCGGGACAGGGCTTGGAAAAA. It yields the protein CAIPPGQGLEK. The CDR3 as a whole reads CAIPPGQGLEKLFF.

Remarks on this clone: The CDR3 extends 3 residues past the end of the read, so its final part is completed from the germline J gene. This chain uses TRBV23-1 with TRBJ1-1; TRBD1 might be the D (5 bases). TRBV23-1 is an ORF for which the function is uncertain. The CDR3 is 15 amino acids. V was cut by 4 bases and J by 1 base, with 13 bases left in between. The CDR3 loop reads CASSPSDRANTEAFF. CDR3 DNA (partial): TGCGCCAGCAGTCCAAGCGACAGAGCGAACACTGAA.

This clone was observed a handful of times. The read halts 3 residues ahead of the CDR3 end, with the missing end drawn from the germline J gene. V gene TRBV30 combines with J gene TRBJ2-5, with a possible D match to TRBD1 (6 bases). The CDR3 loop spans 14 amino acids. The V end was cut by 0 bases, the J end by 3 bases, with 11 bases between. In germline, CDR1 is GTSNPN, CDR2 SVGIG (reference sequence). The CDR3 bases that were read are TGTGCCTGGAGTGTAGGACAGAACGAAGAGACC. This sequence encodes CAWSVGQNEET. The whole CDR3 sequence is CAWSVGQNEETQYF.

This clone was counted many times. The read ends 3 residues before the CDR3 terminus; that terminus is restored from the germline J gene. V is TRBV2 and J is TRBJ1-5; D is uncertain. V lost 5 bases and J 0 bases, leaving 20 bases between the germline ends. This CDR3 is 18 amino acids long. The V gene's germline CDR1 is SNHLY and CDR2 FYNNEI. The CDR3 bases that were read are TGTGCCAGCAGTACCTCGACCCAGGCCGGTAGTAGCAATCAGCCC. Amino acids: CASSTSTQAGSSNQP. The entire CDR3 reads CASSTSTQAGSSNQPQHF.

This clone was counted at least ten times. The CDR3 end falls 3 residues outside the read, so it is completed with the germline J gene. The genes are TRBV2 and TRBJ2-1; D possibly corresponds to TRBD1 (6 bases). This CDR3 comprises 12 residues. V was cut by 11 bases and J by 7 bases, with 15 bases left in between. Germline V lookup: CDR1 SNHLY, CDR2 FYNNEI. CDR3 DNA, as far as it was read: TGTGCCGGCCACAGGGTTGGGAATGAG. Translating gives CAGHRVGNE. The entire CDR3 reads CAGHRVGNEQFF.

This clone came up many times. The read terminates 3 residues ahead of where the CDR3 ends, so the germline J gene completes it. The chain uses TRBV3-1 (or the pseudogene TRBV3-2) and TRBJ2-7, with 15 bases aligning to TRBD2. Germline V gene data show CDR1 as LGHDT and CDR2 as YNNKEL (reference sequence). There are 16 residues in the CDR3. The V and J ends lost 4 bases and 5 bases, in that order; junction bases with no gene match: 6. CDR3 DNA, as far as it was read: TGTGCCAGCAGCCTGGGACTAGCGGGAGGTTACGACGAG. It is translated as CASSLGLAGGYDE. The complete CDR3 sequence is CASSLGLAGGYDEQYF.

This clone was recorded a few times. The read finishes 3 residues shy of the CDR3 end, and the germline J gene is used to complete it. The rearrangement uses TRBV7-9 and TRBJ1-6, with D possibly matching TRBD1 (6 bases). CDR3 length equals 15 residues. Germline V gives CDR1 SEHNR, CDR2 FQNEAQ (reference sequence). V shed 7 bases and J shed 7 bases, with 17 bases lying between them. CDR3 bases read: TGTGCCAGCACCCTCGCCGGACAGAGGAATTCACCC. Protein product: CASTLAGQRNSP. The complete CDR3 reads CASTLAGQRNSPLHF.

Only a few counts were recorded for this clone. Sequencing ends 3 residues short of the CDR3 end; the germline J gene provides the rest. V is TRBV2 and J is TRBJ1-2; D is unclear. V lost 5 bases to trimming and J lost 2 bases, with 12 bases between them. Germline assignment: CDR1 SNHLY and CDR2 FYNNEI. The CDR3 is 14 residues long. CDR3: CASSQAPGNYGYTF. Incomplete CDR3 DNA: TGTGCCAGCAGTCAGGCCCCAGGAAACTATGGC.

This clone turned up a few times. The CDR3 end falls 3 residues outside the read, so it is completed with the germline J gene. The chain employs TRBV7-2 and TRBJ1-1, with D maybe TRBD1 (5 bases). Trimming shortened V by 2 bases and J by 4 bases, and 8 bases separated the two germline ends. Germline V lookup: CDR1 SGHTA, CDR2 FQGNSA. This CDR3 spans 13 amino acids. The CDR3 sequence: CASSLMGGTEAFF. Incomplete CDR3 DNA: TGTGCCAGCAGCTTAATGGGGGGCACTGAA.

This clone was counted many times. The read gets to within 3 residues of the CDR3 end, and the germline J gene fills in the rest. This chain uses TRBV7-8 with TRBJ2-1; 10 bases agree with TRBD2. Germline V lookup: CDR1 SGHVS, CDR2 FQNEAQ. The trim removed 3 bases at V and 5 bases at J, leaving 4 bases unmatched. The CDR3 extends over 15 amino acids. Incomplete CDR3 DNA: TGTGCCAGCAGCTTGATGGGACTAGCGAACAATGAG. Translated, it gives CASSLMGLANNE. The whole CDR3 is CASSLMGLANNEQFF.

This clone was counted between two and nine times. The CDR3 end lies 3 residues beyond the end of the read and is filled in from the germline J gene. The rearrangement links TRBV10-3 to TRBJ2-7; no clear D gene. The CDR3 runs to 15 residues. From germline, CDR1 is ENHRY and CDR2 SYGVKD. V was cut by 0 bases and J by 5 bases, with 14 bases left in between. The CDR3 reads CAISESPGPTHEQYF. The sequenced CDR3 bases are TGTGCCATCAGTGAGTCGCCGGGTCCCACCCACGAG.

This clone was found a few times. The read is 3 residues too short to cover the CDR3 end, so that end is filled in from the germline J gene. The chain links TRBV29-1 to TRBJ2-1; D uncertain. The CDR3 is 10 amino acids. Germline CDR1 is SQVTM and CDR2 is ANQGSEA. V was cut by 7 bases and J by 4 bases, with 5 bases left in between. The CDR3 bases that were read are TGCAGCGGCCTATACAATGAG. Amino acids: CSGLYNE. The CDR3 as a whole reads CSGLYNEQFF.

In this sample, this clone turned up a few times. The read is 3 residues too short to cover the CDR3 end, so that end is filled in from the germline J gene. This chain connects TRBV7-9 to TRBJ2-7, with D hard to call. The V end was cut by 2 bases, the J end by 3 bases, with 11 bases between. The CDR3 extends over 14 amino acids. CDR1 and CDR2 (germline): SEHNR, FQNEAQ (reference sequence). The part of the CDR3 DNA that was read is TGTGCCAGCAGCTTACATTCAGATTTCTACGAG. As protein: CASSLHSDFYE. The CDR3, in full, reads CASSLHSDFYEQYF.

This clone was detected many times. The CDR3 end falls 3 residues outside the read, so it is completed with the germline J gene. The rearrangement links TRBV7-9 to TRBJ1-5; D call uncertain. The CDR3 covers 15 residues. Germline V lookup: CDR1 SEHNR, CDR2 FQNEAQ (reference sequence). The V gene lost 4 bases and the J gene lost 5 bases, with 15 bases spanning the gap. CDR3 DNA (partial): TGTGCCAGCAGCTCCGAAGTGGATCGGGATCAGCCC. Encoded protein: CASSSEVDRDQP. The CDR3 in its entirety is CASSSEVDRDQPQHF.

Details on this clone: The CDR3 end is not reached by the read, which stops 3 residues before it; the germline J gene fills it in. The rearrangement links TRBV19 to TRBJ1-1; no clear D gene. The germline CDR1 and CDR2 sequences are LNHDA and SQIVND (reference sequence). This CDR3 contains 11 residues. V was trimmed by 7 bases and J by 1 base, leaving 4 bases between them. CDR3 DNA (partial): TGTGCCAGTATTCGGAACACTGAA. This gives the protein CASIRNTE. The entire CDR3 is CASIRNTEAFF.

This clone was counted a few times. Read data end 3 residues before the CDR3 end; the end is taken from the germline J gene. The rearrangement uses TRBV2 and TRBJ2-7; 9 bases are a match to TRBD2. This CDR3 is 13 amino acids long. The germline V gene encodes CDR1 SNHLY and CDR2 FYNNEI. V lost 5 bases and J lost 6; bases outside the gene matches: 5. The CDR3 region is CASSPGTSSEQYF. The DNA read from the CDR3 is TGTGCCAGCAGTCCCGGGACTAGCAGCGAG.

There are a few counts of this clone. The CDR3 goes on 3 residues after the read ends, and that part is filled in from the germline J gene. This sequence joins TRBV19 and TRBJ2-1; tentatively, D is TRBD2 (5 bases). The length of the CDR3 is 14 residues. Per germline, CDR1 LNHDA and CDR2 SQIVND (reference sequence). V lost 9 bases and J 0 bases, leaving 12 bases between the germline ends. CDR3 amino acids: CASESGSSYNEQFF. Incomplete CDR3 DNA: TGTGCCAGCGAAAGCGGAAGCTCCTACAATGAG.

This clone counts as medium-sized. The read stops 3 residues short of the end of the CDR3; the missing end is completed from the germline J gene. V gene TRBV5-6 combines with J gene TRBJ1-1, with a tentative D call TRBD1 (5 bases). The germline CDR1 and CDR2 sequences are SGHDT and YYEEEE. The CDR3 has 14 residues. V was clipped by 2 bases and J by 1 base, with 9 bases between them. The chain's CDR3 is CASSLGVENTEAFF. The CDR3 bases that were read are TGTGCCAGCAGCTTAGGGGTAGAGAACACTGAA.

Ten or more counts support this clone. With the read ending 3 residues before the CDR3 end, the germline J gene is used to fill in that end. The chain uses TRBV7-2 and TRBJ1-2; 7 bases line up with TRBD1. Germline V gene data show CDR1 as SGHTA and CDR2 as FQGNSA. The CDR3 is 14 amino acids. Trimming took 1 base from V and 4 from J; bases not matched to a gene: 3. The CDR3 loop reads CASSLVAGGYGYTF. The DNA read from the CDR3 is TGTGCCAGCAGCTTAGTGGCAGGGGGCTATGGC.

The sample holds a few counts of this clone. With the read ending 3 residues before the CDR3 end, the germline J gene is used to fill in that end. The genes are TRBV18 and TRBJ1-4; 8 positions agree with TRBD1. Germline V CDR1 and CDR2: KGHSH, LQKENI. There are 14 residues in the CDR3. The V and J ends lost 5 bases and 4 bases, in that order; junction bases with no gene match: 3. Incomplete CDR3 DNA: TGTGCCAGCTCAAGGGGACAGGATAATGAAAAA. This translates into CASSRGQDNEK. In full, the CDR3 reads CASSRGQDNEKLFF.

This clone was picked up many times. Read coverage stops 3 residues before the CDR3 terminus; the germline J gene supplies the remainder. The chain has TRBV2 and TRBJ1-1, with D perhaps TRBD1 (6 bases). The V gene lost 3 bases and the J gene lost 0 bases, with 14 bases spanning the gap. Per germline, CDR1 SNHLY and CDR2 FYNNEI. The length of the CDR3 is 16 residues. Here the CDR3 reads CASSDPRQDMNTEAFF. The sequenced CDR3 bases are TGTGCCAGCAGTGACCCCCGACAGGATATGAACACTGAA.

This clone has a count of ten or more. Read data end 3 residues before the CDR3 end; the end is taken from the germline J gene. The chain links TRBV10-3 to TRBJ1-4; D is possibly TRBD1 (6 bases). From germline, CDR1 is ENHRY and CDR2 SYGVKD. This CDR3 is 16 amino acids long. Here the CDR3 reads CAISESLGDTSVRLFF. CDR3 DNA, as far as it was read: TGTGCCATCAGTGAGTCTTTAGGGGACACCTCGGTACGA.

This clone was recorded many times. Partial CDR3 DNA: TGTGCCAGCAGCTTTGACTCGGGGGGATCAGATACG. It specifies CASSFDSGGSDT. The full CDR3 protein is CASSFDSGGSDTQYF. The V and J genes are TRBV7-2 and TRBJ2-3, with 7 bases lining up with TRBD2. The observed sequence ends 3 residues before the CDR3 terminus, with the missing tail filled in from the germline J gene. The length of the CDR3 is 15 residues. J lost 4 bases, V lost 3 bases, and 7 bases had no gene match. CDR1 and CDR2 from the germline V gene are SGHTA and FQGNSA.

This clone is large within its sample. The read stops 3 residues short of the end of the CDR3; the missing end is completed from the germline J gene. The rearrangement joins TRBV15 to TRBJ2-1, with D tentatively TRBD1 (5 bases). This CDR3 is 15 amino acids long. Trimming pared 0 bases from V and 6 bases from J, leaving 12 bases between. CDR1 and CDR2 from the germline V gene are LNHNV and YYDKDF (reference sequence). CDR3 loop: CATSREDQGSNEQFF. The part of the CDR3 DNA that was read is TGTGCCACCAGCAGAGAAGACCAGGGTTCCAATGAG.

In this sample, this clone turned up many times. The read terminates 3 residues before the CDR3 end, so the remaining end is supplied by the germline J gene. The rearrangement uses TRBV7-6 and TRBJ2-3, with D possibly TRBD1 on 5 matching bases. Trimming pared 1 base from V and 6 bases from J, leaving 17 bases between. There are 16 residues in the CDR3. Germline V CDR1 and CDR2: SGHVS, FNYEAQ. Here the CDR3 reads CASSLEPVAGSDTQYF. CDR3 DNA, as far as it was read: TGTGCCAGCAGCTTAGAGCCGGTTGCAGGGTCCGATACG.

By sample fraction, this clone is medium-sized. The CDR3 is cut off 3 residues early in the read; its end comes from the germline J gene. This chain links TRBV5-6 with TRBJ2-5; 13 positions agree with TRBD2. V was pared by 4 bases and J by 3 bases, with 0 bases of the junction left unmatched. The germline V gene has CDR1 SGHDT and CDR2 YYEEEE. The CDR3 has 14 amino acids. The chain's CDR3 is CASSGLAGEETQYF. The sequenced CDR3 bases are TGTGCCAGCAGCGGACTAGCGGGAGAAGAGACC.

Concerning this clone: The missing CDR3 end, 3 residues past where the read stops, is filled in from the germline J gene. The chain links TRBV7-8 to TRBJ2-5; 8 bases map to TRBD2. Germline V gene data show CDR1 as SGHVS and CDR2 as FQNEAQ. V lost 1 base to trimming and J lost 5 bases; unmatched junction nucleotides: 12. The CDR3 sequence is 17 residues long. Partial CDR3 DNA: TGTGCCAGCAGCTTAGGGACTGTGGCGGGGGGAAGGGAGACC. Its protein is CASSLGTVAGGRET. The whole CDR3 sequence reads CASSLGTVAGGRETQYF.